This T cell receptor beta chain was sequenced in a study of blood T cells in healthy people across ages. General study points: Any conclusive comparison of naive versus antigen-experienced cells was prevented by using unsorted PBMCs. Researchers judged that diversity estimates from one million T cells fell short of true values.

To note about this clonotype: Antigen: not known. A junction end diverges from the germline sequence, so it may reflect a read error.

Next came a second PCR, run for about 6 to 12 cycles, which used a sample-barcoded 5' primer along with a J-beta primer mix. With 12 random nucleotides, a template-switch adaptor tagged each individual cDNA molecule. One entry per CDR3 protein results from TCRdb running MiXCR on the 5' RACE reads. The table lists roughly 900,000 distinct CDR3 sequences, 48% of them singletons. This CDR3 has 13 residues. From germline, CDR1 is SGHTA and CDR2 FQGNSA. The rearrangement uses TRBV7-2 and TRBJ2-5, with no clear D. The assigned J gene may be wrong: the sequence end matches TRBJ2-7 better. This sequence was found in a young man in good health. Material: blood. CDR3 DNA: TGTGTCAGCAGCTTATCCCGAGGCTACGAGCAGTACTTC. Protein sequence: CVSSLSRGYEQYF.